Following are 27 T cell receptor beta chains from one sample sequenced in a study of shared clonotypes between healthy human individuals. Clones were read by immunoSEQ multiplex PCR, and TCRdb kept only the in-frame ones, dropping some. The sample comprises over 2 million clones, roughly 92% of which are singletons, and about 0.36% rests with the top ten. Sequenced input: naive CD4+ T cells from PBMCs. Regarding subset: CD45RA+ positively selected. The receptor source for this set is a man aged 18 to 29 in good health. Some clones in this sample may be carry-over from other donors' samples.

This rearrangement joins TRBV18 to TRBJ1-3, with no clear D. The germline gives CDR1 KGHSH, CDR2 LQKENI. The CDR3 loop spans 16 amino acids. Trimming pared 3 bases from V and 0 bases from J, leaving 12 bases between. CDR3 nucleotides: TGTGCCAGCTCACCTTCTTCACCGAGCTCTGGAAACACCATATATTTT. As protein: CASSPSSPSSGNTIYF.

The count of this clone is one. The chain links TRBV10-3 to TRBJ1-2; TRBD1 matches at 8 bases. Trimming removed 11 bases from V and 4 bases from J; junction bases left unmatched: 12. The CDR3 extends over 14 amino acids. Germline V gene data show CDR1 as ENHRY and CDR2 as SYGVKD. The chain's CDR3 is CASRMTGDAYGYTF. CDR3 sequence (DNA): TGTGCCTCGCGAATGACAGGGGACGCCTATGGCTACACCTTC.

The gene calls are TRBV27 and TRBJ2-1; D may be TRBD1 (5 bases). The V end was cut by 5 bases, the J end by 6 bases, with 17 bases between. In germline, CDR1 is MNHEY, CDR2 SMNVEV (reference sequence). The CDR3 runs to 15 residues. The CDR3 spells CASSIRAVGVNEQFF. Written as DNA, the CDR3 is TGTGCCAGCAGTATCAGGGCGGTTGGAGTCAATGAGCAGTTCTTC.

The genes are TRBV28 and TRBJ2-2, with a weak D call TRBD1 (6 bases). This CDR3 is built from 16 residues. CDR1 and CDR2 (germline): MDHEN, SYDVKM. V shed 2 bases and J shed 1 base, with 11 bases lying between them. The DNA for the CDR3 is TGTGCCAGCAGTTTAGGGCAGGGGAGGAACACCGGGGAGCTGTTTTTT. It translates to CASSLGQGRNTGELFF.

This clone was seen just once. This chain's CDR3 is CASSRSGAEAFF. Written as DNA, the CDR3 is TGTGCCAGCAGCCGCAGTGGGGCTGAAGCTTTCTTT. The chain links TRBV28 to TRBJ1-1; D is undetermined. The CDR3 is made up of 12 amino acids. Trimming cost V 6 bases and J 6 bases, with 11 bases left between them. Germline CDR1 reads MDHEN; CDR2 reads SYDVKM.

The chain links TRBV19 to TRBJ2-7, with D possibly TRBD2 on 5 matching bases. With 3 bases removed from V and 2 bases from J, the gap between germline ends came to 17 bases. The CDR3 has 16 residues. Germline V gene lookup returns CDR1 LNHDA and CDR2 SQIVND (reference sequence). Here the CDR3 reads CASSMGIRGGTYEQYF. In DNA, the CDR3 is TGTGCCAGTAGTATGGGGATCCGGGGTGGTACCTACGAGCAGTACTTC.

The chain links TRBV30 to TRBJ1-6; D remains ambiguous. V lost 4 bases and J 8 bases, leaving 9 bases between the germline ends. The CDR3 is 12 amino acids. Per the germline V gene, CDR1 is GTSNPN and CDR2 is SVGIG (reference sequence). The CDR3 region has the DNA TGTGCCTGGACGGGGTGGGATTCACCCCTCCACTTT. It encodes CAWTGWDSPLHF.

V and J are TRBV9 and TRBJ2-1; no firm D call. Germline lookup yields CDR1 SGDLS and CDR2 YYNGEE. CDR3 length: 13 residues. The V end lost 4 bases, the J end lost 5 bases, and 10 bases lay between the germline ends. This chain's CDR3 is CASSFQANNEQFF. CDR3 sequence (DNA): TGTGCCAGCAGCTTTCAGGCGAACAATGAGCAGTTCTTC.

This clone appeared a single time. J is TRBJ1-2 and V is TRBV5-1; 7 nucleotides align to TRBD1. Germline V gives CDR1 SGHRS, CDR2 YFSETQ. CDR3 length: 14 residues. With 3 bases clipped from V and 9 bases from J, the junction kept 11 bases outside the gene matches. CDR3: CASSSGTADVRYTF. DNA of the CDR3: TGCGCCAGCAGCTCCGGGACAGCGGATGTGCGCTACACCTTC.

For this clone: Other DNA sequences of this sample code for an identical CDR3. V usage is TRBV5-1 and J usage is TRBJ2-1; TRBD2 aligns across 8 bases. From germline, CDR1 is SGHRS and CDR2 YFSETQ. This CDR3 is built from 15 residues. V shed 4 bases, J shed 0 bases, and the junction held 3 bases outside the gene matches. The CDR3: CASSISGSSYNEQFF. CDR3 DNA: TGCGCCAGCAGCATCAGCGGGAGCTCCTACAATGAGCAGTTCTTC.

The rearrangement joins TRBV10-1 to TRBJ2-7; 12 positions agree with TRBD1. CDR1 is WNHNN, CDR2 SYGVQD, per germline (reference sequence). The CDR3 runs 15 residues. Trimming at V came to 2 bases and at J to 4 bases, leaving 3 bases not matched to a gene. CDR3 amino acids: CASSEPGQGAYEQYF. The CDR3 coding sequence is TGCGCCAGCAGTGAGCCGGGACAGGGGGCTTACGAGCAGTACTTC.

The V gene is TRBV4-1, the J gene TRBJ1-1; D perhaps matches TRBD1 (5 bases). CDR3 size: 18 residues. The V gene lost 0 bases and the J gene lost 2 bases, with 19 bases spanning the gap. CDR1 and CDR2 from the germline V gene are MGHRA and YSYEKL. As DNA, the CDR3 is TGCGCCAGCAGCCAAGATCAAAGGAGGACACAGGCTAACACTGAAGCTTTCTTT. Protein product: CASSQDQRRTQANTEAFF.

This CDR3 is CASSQEGRSYEQYF. CDR3 sequence (DNA): TGCGCCAGCAGCCAGGAGGGACGGTCCTACGAGCAGTACTTC. This rearrangement joins TRBV4-3 to TRBJ2-7, with D tentatively TRBD2 (6 bases). Germline V gene sequence: CDR1 LGHNA, CDR2 YSLEER. Trimming left V 3 bases short and J 1 base short, with 10 bases between. The length of the CDR3 is 14 residues.

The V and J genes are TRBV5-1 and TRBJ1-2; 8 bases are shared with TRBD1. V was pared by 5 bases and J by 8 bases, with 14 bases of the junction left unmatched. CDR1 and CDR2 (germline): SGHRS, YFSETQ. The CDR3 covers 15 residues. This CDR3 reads CASSPNPDREGGYTF. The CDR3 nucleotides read TGCGCCAGCAGTCCAAACCCGGACAGGGAAGGAGGCTACACCTTC.

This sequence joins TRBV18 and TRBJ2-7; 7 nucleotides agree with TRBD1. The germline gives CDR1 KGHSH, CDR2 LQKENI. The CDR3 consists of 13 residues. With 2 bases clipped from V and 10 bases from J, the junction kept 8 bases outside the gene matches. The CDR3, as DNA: TGTGCCAGCTCACCAGATGGGACAGCTACCCAGTACTTC. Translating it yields CASSPDGTATQYF.

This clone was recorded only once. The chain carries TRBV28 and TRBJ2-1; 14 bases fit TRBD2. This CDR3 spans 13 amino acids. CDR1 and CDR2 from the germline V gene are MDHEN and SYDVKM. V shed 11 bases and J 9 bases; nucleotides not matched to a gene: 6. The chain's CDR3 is CAALGLAGVEQFF. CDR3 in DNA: TGTGCCGCCTTGGGACTAGCGGGAGTTGAGCAGTTCTTC.

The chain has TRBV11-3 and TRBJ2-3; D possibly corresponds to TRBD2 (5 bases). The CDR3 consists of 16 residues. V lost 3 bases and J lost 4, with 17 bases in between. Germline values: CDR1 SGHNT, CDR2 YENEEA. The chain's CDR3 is CASSLGGQLGADTQYF. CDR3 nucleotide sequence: TGTGCCAGCAGCTTGGGCGGCCAACTGGGAGCAGATACGCAGTATTTT.

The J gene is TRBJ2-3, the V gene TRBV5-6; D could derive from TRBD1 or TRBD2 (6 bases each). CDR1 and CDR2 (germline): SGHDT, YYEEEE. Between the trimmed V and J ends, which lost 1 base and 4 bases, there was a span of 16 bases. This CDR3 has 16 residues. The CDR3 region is CASSLPDGGGPDTQYF. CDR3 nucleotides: TGTGCCAGCAGCTTGCCCGACGGGGGCGGCCCAGATACGCAGTATTTT.

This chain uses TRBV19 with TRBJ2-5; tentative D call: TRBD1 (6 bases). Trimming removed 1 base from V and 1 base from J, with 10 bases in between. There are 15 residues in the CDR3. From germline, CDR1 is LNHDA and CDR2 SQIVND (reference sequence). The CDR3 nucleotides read TGTGCCAGTAGTATAGTACAGGGCGCCCAAGAGACCCAGTACTTC. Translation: CASSIVQGAQETQYF. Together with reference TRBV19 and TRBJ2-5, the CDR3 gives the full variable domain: DGGITQSPKYLFRKEGQNVTLSCEQNLNHDAMYWYRQDPGQGLRLIYYSQIVNDFQKGDIAEGYSVSREKKESFPLTVTSAQKNPTAFYLCASSIVQGAQETQYFGPGTRLLVL.

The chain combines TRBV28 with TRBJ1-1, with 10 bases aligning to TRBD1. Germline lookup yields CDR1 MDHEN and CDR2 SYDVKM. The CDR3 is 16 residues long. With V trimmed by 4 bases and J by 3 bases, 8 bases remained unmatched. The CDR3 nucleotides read TGTGCCAGCAGTTCGACAGGGGGCGTTGAAGACACTGAAGCTTTCTTT. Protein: CASSSTGGVEDTEAFF.

The CDR3 reads CASSLVGGGSGNTIYF. DNA of the CDR3: TGTGCCAGCAGCTTAGTTGGGGGTGGCTCTGGAAACACCATATATTTT. The chain links TRBV7-8 to TRBJ1-3, with D possibly TRBD1 on 5 matching bases. The CDR3 is 16 amino acids. Trimming took 1 base from V and 0 from J, leaving 10 bases between them. The germline CDR1 and CDR2 sequences are SGHVS and FQNEAQ.

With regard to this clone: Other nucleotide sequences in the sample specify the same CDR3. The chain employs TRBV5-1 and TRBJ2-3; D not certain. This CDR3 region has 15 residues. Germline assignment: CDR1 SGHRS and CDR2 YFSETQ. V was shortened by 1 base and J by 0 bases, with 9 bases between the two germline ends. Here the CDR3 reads CASSLRAPSTDTQYF. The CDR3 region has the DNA TGCGCCAGCAGCTTGAGGGCCCCGAGCACAGATACGCAGTATTTT.

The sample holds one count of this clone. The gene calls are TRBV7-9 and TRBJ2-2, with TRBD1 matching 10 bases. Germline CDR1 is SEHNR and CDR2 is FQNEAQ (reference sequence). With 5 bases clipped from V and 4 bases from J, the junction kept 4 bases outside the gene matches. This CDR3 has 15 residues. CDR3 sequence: CASSARTGGTGELFF. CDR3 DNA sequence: TGTGCCAGCAGCGCCAGGACAGGGGGCACCGGGGAGCTGTTTTTT.

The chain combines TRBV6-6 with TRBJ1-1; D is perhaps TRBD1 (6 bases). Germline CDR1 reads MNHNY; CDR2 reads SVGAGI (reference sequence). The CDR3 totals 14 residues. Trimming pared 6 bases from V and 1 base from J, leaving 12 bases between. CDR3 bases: TGTGCCAGCAGACAGGGACGGTGGAACACTGAAGCTTTCTTT. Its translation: CASRQGRWNTEAFF.

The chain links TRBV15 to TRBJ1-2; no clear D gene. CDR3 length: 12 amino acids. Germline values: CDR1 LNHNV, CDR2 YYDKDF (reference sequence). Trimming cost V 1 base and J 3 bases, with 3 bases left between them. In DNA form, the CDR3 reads TGTGCCACCAGCAGAGCAGACTATGGCTACACCTTC. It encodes CATSRADYGYTF. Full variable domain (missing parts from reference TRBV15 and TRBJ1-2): DAMVIQNPRYQVTQFGKPVTLSCSQTLNHNVMYWYQQKSSQAPKLLFHYYDKDFNNEADTPDNFQSRRPNTSFCFLDIRSPGLGDTAMYLCATSRADYGYTFGSGTRLTVV.

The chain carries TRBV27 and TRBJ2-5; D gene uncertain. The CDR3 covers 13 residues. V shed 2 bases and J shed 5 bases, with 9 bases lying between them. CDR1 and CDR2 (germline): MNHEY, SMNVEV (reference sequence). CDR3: CASSLVYAETQYF. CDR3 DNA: TGTGCCAGCAGTTTAGTCTATGCCGAGACCCAGTACTTC.

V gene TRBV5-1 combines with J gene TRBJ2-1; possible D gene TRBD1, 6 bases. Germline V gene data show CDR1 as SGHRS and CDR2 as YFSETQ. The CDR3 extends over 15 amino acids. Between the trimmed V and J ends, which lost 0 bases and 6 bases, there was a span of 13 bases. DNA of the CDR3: TGCGCCAGCAGCTTGGAAGGGGGTGTGGGCAATGAGCAGTTCTTC. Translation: CASSLEGGVGNEQFF.